Given below is one T cell receptor beta chain in context. Repertoires were generated with immunoSEQ multiplex PCR, while TCRdb's copy carries only in-frame clones and drops some. Among 110,000 to 150,000 clones listed, 86% were seen once. The data stem from a study of cytomegalovirus exposure and HLA in healthy donors. Germline-derived CDR1 and CDR2 are SGHAT and FQNNGV. CDR3 length: 14 amino acids. V was cut by 2 bases and J by 3 bases, with 11 bases left in between. This chain links TRBV11-2 with TRBJ2-7, with a tentative D call TRBD2 (5 bases). The source material was PBMCs. This receptor was taken from a man aged 18 to 30 in good health and CMV-seronegative. The CDR3 DNA follows: TGTGCCAGCAGCTTACGATATCGGGGCTACGAGCAGTACTTC. Translating it yields CASSLRYRGYEQYF.